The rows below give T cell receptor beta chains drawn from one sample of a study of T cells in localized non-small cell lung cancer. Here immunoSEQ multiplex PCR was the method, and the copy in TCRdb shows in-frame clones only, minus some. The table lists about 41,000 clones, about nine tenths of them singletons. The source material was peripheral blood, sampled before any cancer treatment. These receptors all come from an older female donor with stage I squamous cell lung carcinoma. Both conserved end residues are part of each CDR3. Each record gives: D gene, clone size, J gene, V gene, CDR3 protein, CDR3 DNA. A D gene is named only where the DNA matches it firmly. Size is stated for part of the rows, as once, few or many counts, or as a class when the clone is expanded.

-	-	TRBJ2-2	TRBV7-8	CASSLGLVGTGELFF	TGTGCCAGCAGCTTAGGGCTAGTGGGCACCGGGGAGCTGTTTTTT
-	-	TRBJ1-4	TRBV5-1	CASSLEGVEKLFF	TGCGCCAGCAGCTTGGAGGGGGTAGAAAAACTGTTTTTT
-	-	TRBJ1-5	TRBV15	CATSIQAGQPQHF	TGTGCCACCAGCATACAAGCGGGGCAGCCCCAGCATTTT
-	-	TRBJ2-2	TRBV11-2	CASAFGSATGELFF	TGTGCCTCAGCTTTTGGGAGTGCCACCGGGGAGCTGTTTTTT
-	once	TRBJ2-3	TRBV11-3	CASSPGRVLDTQYF	TGTGCCAGCAGCCCCGGGCGGGTGTTAGATACGCAGTATTTT
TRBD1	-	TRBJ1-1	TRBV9	CASSGRDRGLDTEAFF	TGTGCCAGCAGCGGCCGGGACAGGGGGCTGGACACTGAAGCTTTCTTT
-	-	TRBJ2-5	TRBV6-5	CASSSLRGGKTQYF	TGTGCCAGCAGTTCGCTCAGGGGCGGAAAGACCCAGTACTTC
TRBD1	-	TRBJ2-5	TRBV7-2	CASSSGQGASQYF	TGTGCCAGCAGCTCGGGACAGGGGGCATCCCAGTACTTC
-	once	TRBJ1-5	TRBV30	CAWSVLESNQPQHF	TGTGCCTGGAGTGTACTGGAGAGCAATCAGCCCCAGCATTTT
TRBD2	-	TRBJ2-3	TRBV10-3	CAISFGRGTDTQYF	TGTGCCATCAGCTTCGGGAGGGGCACAGATACGCAGTATTTT
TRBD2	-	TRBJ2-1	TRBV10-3	CAISRTSDEQFF	TGTGCCATCAGTCGGACTAGTGATGAGCAGTTCTTC
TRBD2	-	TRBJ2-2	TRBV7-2	CASSRTRTGELFF	TGTGCCAGCAGCCGGACTAGAACCGGGGAGCTGTTTTTT
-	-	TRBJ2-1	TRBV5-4	CASSFNYNEQFF	TGTGCCAGCAGCTTTAACTACAATGAGCAGTTCTTC
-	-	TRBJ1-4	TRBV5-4	CASSLSLNEKLFF	TGTGCCAGCAGCTTGTCCCTTAATGAAAAACTGTTTTTT
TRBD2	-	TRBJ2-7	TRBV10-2	CASQRDYSYEQYF	TGCGCCAGCCAGAGGGACTACTCCTACGAGCAGTACTTC
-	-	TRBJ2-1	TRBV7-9	CASGLRTRSNNEQFF	TGTGCCAGCGGATTACGAACTAGGTCGAACAATGAGCAGTTCTTC
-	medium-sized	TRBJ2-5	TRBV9	CASSVAVSQETQYF	TGTGCCAGCAGCGTAGCGGTCAGCCAAGAGACCCAGTACTTC
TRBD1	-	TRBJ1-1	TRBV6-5	CASRAGRDRGEAFF	TGTGCCAGCAGAGCTGGCCGGGACAGGGGTGAAGCTTTCTTT
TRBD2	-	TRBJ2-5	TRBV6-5	CASSYVLAGRGETQYF	TGTGCCAGCAGTTACGTGCTAGCGGGACGAGGAGAGACCCAGTACTTC
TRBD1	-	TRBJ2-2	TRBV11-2	CASSLNTGDTGELFF	TGTGCCAGCAGCTTAAATACAGGGGACACCGGGGAGCTGTTTTTT
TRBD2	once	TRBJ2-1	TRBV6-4	CASSVGGSSYNEQFF	TGTGCCAGCAGTGTCGGGGGGAGCTCCTACAATGAGCAGTTCTTC
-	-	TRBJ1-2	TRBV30	CAWRRPEGGYTF	TGTGCCTGGAGACGCCCTGAGGGGGGCTACACCTTC
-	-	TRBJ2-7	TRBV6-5	CASSYSRENYEQYF	TGTGCCAGCAGTTACTCACGAGAGAACTACGAGCAGTACTTC
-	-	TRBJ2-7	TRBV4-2	CASSLWGVESYEQYF	TGTGCCAGCAGCTTGTGGGGAGTTGAGTCCTACGAGCAGTACTTC
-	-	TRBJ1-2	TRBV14	CASRQTGSWGYTF	TGTGCCAGCAGGCAAACAGGGTCCTGGGGCTACACCTTC
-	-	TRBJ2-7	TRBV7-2	CASSLKGASYEQYF	TGTGCCAGCAGCTTAAAAGGCGCCTCCTACGAGCAGTACTTC
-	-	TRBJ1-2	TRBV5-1	CASSAGTGTNYGYTF	TGCGCCAGCAGCGCCGGGACGGGAACTAACTATGGCTACACCTTC
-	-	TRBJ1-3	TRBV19	CASRDPGGVNGNTIYF	TGTGCCAGTAGGGACCCGGGGGGGGTGAACGGAAACACCATATATTTT
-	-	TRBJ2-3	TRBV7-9	CASSLVITGGTDTQYF	TGTGCCAGCAGCTTAGTTATTACAGGCGGCACAGATACGCAGTATTTT
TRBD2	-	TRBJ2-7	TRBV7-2	CASNLGGLANEQYF	TGTGCCAGCAATCTAGGGGGACTAGCGAACGAGCAGTACTTC
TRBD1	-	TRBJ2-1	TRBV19	CASAWDRGPRGEQFF	TGTGCCAGTGCGTGGGACAGGGGACCTAGGGGTGAGCAGTTCTTC
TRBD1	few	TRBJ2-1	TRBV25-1	CASRGQGANEQFF	TGTGCCAGCCGGGGACAGGGGGCTAATGAGCAGTTCTTC
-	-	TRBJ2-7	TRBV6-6	CASSYSGPSYEQYF	TGTGCCAGCAGTTACTCTGGTCCCTCCTACGAGCAGTACTTC
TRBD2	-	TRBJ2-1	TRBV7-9	CASSSQTTSGYSYNEQFF	TGTGCCAGCAGTTCCCAAACGACTAGCGGGTACTCCTACAATGAGCAGTTCTTC
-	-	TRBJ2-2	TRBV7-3	CASSLTQSGELFF	TGTGCCAGCAGCTTAACGCAAAGCGGGGAGCTGTTTTTT
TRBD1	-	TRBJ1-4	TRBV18	CASSTTGGEEKLFF	TGTGCCAGCTCAACGACAGGGGGGGAGGAAAAACTGTTTTTT
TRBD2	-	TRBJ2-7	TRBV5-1	CASSELAGIRGLQYF	TGCGCCAGCAGCGAGCTAGCGGGAATAAGGGGCCTTCAGTACTTC
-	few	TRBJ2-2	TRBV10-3	CAISESSNTGELFF	TGTGCCATCAGTGAGTCCTCGAACACCGGGGAGCTGTTTTTT
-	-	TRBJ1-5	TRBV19	CASSILRGAGSNQPQHF	TGTGCCAGTAGTATCCTCCGGGGGGCGGGAAGCAATCAGCCCCAGCATTTT
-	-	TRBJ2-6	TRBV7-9	CASSWYSGANVLTF	TGTGCCAGCAGCTGGTACTCTGGGGCCAACGTCCTGACTTTC
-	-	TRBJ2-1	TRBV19	CASSMGVGGEPWDEQFF	TGTGCCAGTAGTATGGGTGTTGGGGGCGAACCCTGGGATGAGCAGTTCTTC
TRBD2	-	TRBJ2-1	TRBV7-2	CASSLGLAKTYNEQFF	TGTGCCAGCAGCCTGGGACTAGCGAAAACCTACAATGAGCAGTTCTTC
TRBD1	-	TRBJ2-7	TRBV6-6	CASNSRDRGSYEQYF	TGTGCCAGCAATTCGAGGGACAGGGGCTCCTACGAGCAGTACTTC
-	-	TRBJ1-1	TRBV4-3	CASSQTVILTGTWTEAFF	TGCGCCAGCAGCCAAACCGTAATTTTAACAGGGACCTGGACTGAAGCTTTCTTT
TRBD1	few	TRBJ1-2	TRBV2	CASSESQTGLGGYTF	TGTGCCAGCAGTGAATCCCAGACAGGGTTGGGGGGCTACACCTTC
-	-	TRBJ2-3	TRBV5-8	CASSLAIADTDTQYF	TGTGCCAGCAGCTTGGCAATAGCAGACACAGATACGCAGTATTTT
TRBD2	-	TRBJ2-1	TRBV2	CASSETPSGGEQFF	TGTGCCAGCAGTGAAACACCTAGCGGAGGAGAGCAGTTCTTC
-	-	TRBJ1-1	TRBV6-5	CASNRGLGTEAFF	TGTGCCAGCAATCGGGGTTTGGGTACTGAAGCTTTCTTT